Listed below are T cell receptor beta chains from one sample, sequenced in a study of cytomegalovirus exposure and HLA in healthy donors. The assay was immunoSEQ multiplex PCR, and TCRdb's table has in-frame clones only and misses some. This sample carries about 100,000 clones, 55% to 85% of them seen once, and the ten largest clones take around 16%. What was sequenced was PBMCs. The receptors were gathered from a woman between 18 and 29 years old in good health and CMV-seropositive. Both conserved end residues are part of each CDR3. Where a row states a size, it is once, few, many or the class of an expanded clone; other rows omit it.

J gene	V gene	clone size	CDR3 protein
TRBJ1-1	TRBV4-3	.	CASSPTTGVGAFF
TRBJ2-7	TRBV5-1	.	CASSLDLYQRDRGKYGQYF
TRBJ1-6	TRBV11-1	.	CASSLGTGNSPLHF
TRBJ2-7	TRBV11-3	.	CASSARGGAGILEQYF
TRBJ1-1	TRBV6-5	few	CASSADLGNTEAFF
TRBJ2-1	TRBV28	few	CASSSDPRSYNEQFF
TRBJ1-1	TRBV14	few	CASSYALNTEAFF
TRBJ2-5	TRBV29-1	.	CSAVTSGTETQYF
TRBJ2-2	TRBV7-2	.	CASSLRAGGNTGELFF
TRBJ2-7	TRBV27	.	CASSFRGEWEGIYEQYF
TRBJ2-7	TRBV27	.	CASSLGGRVPYEQYF
TRBJ1-2	TRBV11-2	few	CASSLGTGNYGYTF
TRBJ2-1	TRBV5-1	.	CASSLRGGASGGYNEQFF
TRBJ1-2	TRBV4-3	.	CASSRQGDGYTF
TRBJ2-7	TRBV27	few	CASSLSLPGRSRDEQYF
TRBJ1-3	TRBV7-3	.	CASSSTGGAGNTIYF
TRBJ1-6	TRBV12-5	few	CASGSGQGNSPLHF
TRBJ2-3	TRBV7-2	once	CASSLGVDITDTQYF
TRBJ2-7	TRBV5-4	.	CASSPGTVGRSLFEQYF
TRBJ2-3	TRBV11-3	.	CASSSGLAGTTDTQYF
TRBJ1-1	TRBV11-2	.	CASSLLYYTEAFF
TRBJ2-6	TRBV27	.	CASSFFSSGANVLTF
TRBJ1-1	TRBV5-1	.	CASSLGTGNTEAFF
TRBJ2-3	TRBV15	.	CATSTRTPPTDTQYF
TRBJ1-5	TRBV7-2	.	CASSLVMGQGAVSNQPQHF
TRBJ2-1	TRBV27	.	CASSASSGRGHEQFF
TRBJ2-1	TRBV25-1	.	CASSEYKGVGDNEQFF
TRBJ2-1	TRBV13	.	CASSYRTSGYNEQFF
TRBJ1-2	TRBV5-5	.	CASSLGGQGQGGYTF
TRBJ2-1	TRBV5-4	few	CASSGGVRDRLLNEQFF
TRBJ1-6	TRBV28	.	CASSLHILLNNSPLHF
TRBJ1-1	TRBV11-3	few	CASSSQVNTEAFF
TRBJ2-2	TRBV5-4	.	CASSPGLAGVHTGELFF
TRBJ2-5	TRBV7-2	.	CASSLANGAQRETQYF